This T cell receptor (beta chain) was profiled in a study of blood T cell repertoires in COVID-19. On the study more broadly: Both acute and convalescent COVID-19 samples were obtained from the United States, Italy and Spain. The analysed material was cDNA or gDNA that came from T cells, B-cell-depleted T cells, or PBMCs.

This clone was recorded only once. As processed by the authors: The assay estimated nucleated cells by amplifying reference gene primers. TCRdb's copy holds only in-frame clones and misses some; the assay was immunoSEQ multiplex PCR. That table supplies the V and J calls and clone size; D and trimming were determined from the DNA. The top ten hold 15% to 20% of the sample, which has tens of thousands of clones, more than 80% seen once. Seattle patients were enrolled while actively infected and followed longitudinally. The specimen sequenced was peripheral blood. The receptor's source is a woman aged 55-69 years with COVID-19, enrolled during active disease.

In nucleotides, the CDR3 is TGTGCCACCAGTGGCCTGCGGGAGCGGGATACGCAGTATTTT. It translates to CATSGLRERDTQYF. The chain is built from TRBV24-1 and TRBJ2-3, with 7 bases fitting TRBD2. V dropped 5 bases and J dropped 6; count of bases not matched to a gene: 7. The CDR3 spans 14 residues. Per the germline V gene, CDR1 is KGHDR and CDR2 is SFDVKD.